This T cell receptor beta chain was profiled in a study of cytomegalovirus exposure and HLA in healthy donors (dated by TCRdb to about 2017). Regarding the research as a whole: An earlier analysis of several hundred of the donors reported 250 to 300 Gb of sequence data and around 120 million unique TCR beta sequences from 150 million to 200 million T cells. Of the 350 to 450 genotyped donors, over 70% fell in the genetic ancestry cluster associated with self-reported Caucasian donors. A later analysis re-analyzed previously published TCR beta repertoires from 660 or so donors and added high-resolution HLA genotyping to study TCR occurrence patterns. Every discovery cohort repertoire had been produced on one sequencing platform. HLA typing included class I and class II loci at four-digit resolution. The later analysis used no new phenotypic data to find candidate immune exposures, relying instead on TCR beta sequences and their occurrence across donors. In an earlier analysis of 500 to 650 of the donors, high-throughput TCR beta sequencing was used to judge whether each TCR beta V gene segment behaved as functional or pseudogenic. About five DR-DQ haplotypes were treated as single units for association and clustering because of strong linkage in the cohort. The study used immunosequencing to profile the T cell repertoires of more than 650 subjects and linked those repertoires to cytomegalovirus serostatus. The study aimed to test whether signatures of past pathogen exposure could be identified by cataloging public T cell receptors. Genome-wide SNP genotypes for about three fifths of the 666 donors were used in a later genetic analysis, which treated that subset as a discovery cohort. The number of typed donors differed by locus: about 620-630 for A, B, C, DRB1 and DQB1; approximately 530 for DQA1; around 580 for DPA1; and some 450 for DPB1. About 280 gigabases of sequencing data and tens of millions of unique TCR sequences were included in an early release covering 550 to 650 HLA-typed donors. Besides the first cohort of hundreds of subjects, a separate validation cohort made up of roughly 130 different subjects was used. To predict cytomegalovirus infection status, the study brought together high-throughput TCR immunosequencing, statistical association of individual TCRs with disease status, and machine learning. Donor age, sex, ethnicity and CMV serostatus were compiled alongside the repertoire data. Across 398 genotyped donors of the cohort, an average of roughly 250,000 unique TCR beta nucleotide sequences per donor were sequenced, and 15% to 20% of those sequences were non-productive. Broader findings and caveats from the paper: Compared with the approximately 670-donor mean, donors in an Asian-associated ancestry cluster had fewer N-insertions in productive TCRs, according to a later genetic analysis. Roughly uniform sequencing depth across donors was assumed in presence/absence analyses, although this assumption may not hold. Some IMGT-functional V segments, including TRBV6-2 and TRBV6-3, could not be told apart with the 87-base-pair reads, so those segments were excluded. The study gave a list of over 150 TCR beta chains associated with cytomegalovirus. According to a later analysis, TCR association rates differed among HLA loci, with DRB1 alleles showing the most associated TCRs and HLA-C alleles showing the fewest. Linkage disequilibrium might explain the correlated functional status among segregating V segments, but an unknown experimental factor could not be ruled out. Three of the identified cytomegalovirus-associated TCR beta chains were confirmed in vitro to be specific for cytomegalovirus antigens. In this cohort, only TCR beta chains were sequenced, and detectable features were limited by the absence of alpha or paired-chain data. The classifier was reported to diagnose cytomegalovirus status with high specificity and sensitivity in both the original cohort and the validation cohort. Several of the top co-occurrence clusters appeared to be linked to parvovirus B19, influenza, CMV and Epstein-Barr virus, according to a later analysis. The only immune exposure information available for the cohort was CMV serostatus. While some public TCRs were present in many individuals, most TCR sequences turned up only very rarely across donors. In a later genetic analysis, a missense DCLRE1C variant was associated with V-gene and J-gene trimming of TCR beta chains, and the association was replicated in an independent cohort. Broadly in line with IMGT annotations, most TCR beta V segments showed up in productive rearrangements about 87% or about 30% of the time in an earlier analysis of under 700 of the donors. In a later analysis, HLA-associated TCR beta chains showed more clonal expansion and lower generation probabilities than non-associated chains that were equally common. In a later analysis, over 15,000 TCR beta sequences were associated with specific HLA alleles at a false discovery rate of 0.05. A further reported finding was that TCR beta sequences accurately predicted the HLA-A and HLA-B alleles for most subjects in the first cohort. The sequencing pipeline was judged likely to have produced a cluster of highly shared sequence variants as a technical artifact. The authors suggested that the approach could potentially be extended to other disease states and immunological phenotypes. Because HLA typing was unavailable for some donors at each locus, only the typed subset was used in association tests. Because counts were too low, roughly 16 rarely observed V segments, including chromosome 9 orphons, were excluded from the earlier analysis of 500 to 700 of the donors. When HLA alleles, especially DR and DQ, strongly co-occurred, TCR associations were difficult to assign to individual alleles. In a later analysis, most CMV-associated TCR beta chains were found to appear HLA-restricted, with HLA associations seemingly driven largely by CMV exposure.

As concerns this clone: The antigen this receptor binds is unknown.

The cohort consisted of some 670 healthy bone marrow donors. All cohort members were sampled while nominally healthy, although unrecorded immune exposures were likely present. The donor was CMV seronegative and was included in the group of several hundred seronegative cohort members. Each donor provided a peripheral blood sample, and peripheral blood mononuclear cells were used for TCR beta sequencing. The Qiagen DNeasy Blood Extraction Kit was used to extract genomic DNA from the blood cell samples. V lost 4 bases and J lost 1 base, and the count of bases not matched to a germline gene is 12. Counted from cysteine to phenylalanine, this CDR3 has 18 amino acids. Only the CDR3 DNA is retained, 54 bases long and in frame from the first base. The germline V gene sets CDR1 to SGHTA and CDR2 to FQGTGA. The library was prepared using the immunoSEQ multiplex PCR assay. For the multiplex PCR, a mixture combining 60 forward primers for TCR Vbeta segments and 13 reverse primers for TCR Jbeta segments was used. A multiplex PCR assay on genomic DNA amplified the CDR3 region of rearranged TCR beta genes. The amplified TCR beta libraries were sequenced on the Illumina HiSeq System as 87-base-pair reads. The published analysis was carried out like this. Across the 500 to 750 repertoires, a later analysis counted about 81 million unique TCR beta chains, approximately 10 million of which were shared by at least two donors. A nearest-neighbor algorithm error-corrected the raw reads and collapsed the reads into unique sequences, merging closely related sequences to remove PCR and sequencing errors. CDR3 sequences were aligned to IMGT reference sequences to assign V, D and J gene segments. For a sequence to be retained, at least a six-nucleotide match to both a V gene segment and a J gene segment was required. Rearrangements were called productive when the CDR3 lacked stop codons and stayed in frame with V and J; all others were non-productive. Following IMGT convention, CDR3 was defined as the stretch from the second conserved V-encoded cysteine up to the conserved J-encoded phenylalanine. The earlier analysis of 500 to 600 of the donors excluded sequences that lacked an unambiguous match to a single V gene segment. In an earlier analysis of a few hundred of the donors, a V segment was called functional when productive rearrangements were above 56.7%, and segregating when the standard deviation between donors exceeded 5%. A statistical classification framework was built for diagnosing cytomegalovirus status from the catalog of TCR beta chain sequences. A later analysis assigned V and J genes by comparing TCR nucleotide sequences with IMGT/GENE-DB human TR gene sequences. Using the TCRdist pipeline, a later analysis assigned CDR3 sequences along with most-parsimonious VDJ recombination scenarios. In a later analysis, each TCR beta chain was defined by its CDR3 amino acid sequence together with its V-gene family, and reads without a unique V-gene family were excluded. As a way to deal with suspected cross-contamination and a sequencing artifact, a later analysis dropped nearly 600 nucleotide sequences that were highly shared and had low generation probability. In a later analysis, a clonal expansion index was calculated for each public chain from normalized within-repertoire ranks of inferred template counts. In a later analysis, generation probabilities were computed with a VDJ recombination model fitted to out-of-frame rearrangements, and the resulting probabilities were checked against IGoR. In a later analysis, TCR-TCR, TCR-HLA and TCR-CMV co-occurrence was scored with hypergeometric tests, and a repertoire-size bias correction was applied to TCR pairs. A later analysis estimated false discovery rates by permuting HLA or CMV assignments 20 times. In a later analysis, co-occurring TCRs were grouped with DBSCAN, and TCRdist sequence similarity was added when clustering was performed within HLA-allele-positive subsets. For co-occurrence clustering, repertoires with fewer than 30,000 or more than 120,000 public chains were excluded, along with roughly five repertoires with anomalous nucleotide sharing. TCRdb re-hosts the immuneACCESS table, in-frame sequences only. Its copies lack some clones; in the studies checked, an unresolved V gene accounts for under half of them, and the cause for the rest is not known. V and J calls and clone size are those listed in that table; D and trimming were worked out from the DNA. The sample's own table lists some 84,000 clones. The ten largest make up 0.45% to 0.7% of the sample.

The sample comprised PBMCs. The receptor's source is a man over 45 in good health and CMV-seronegative. The chain joins TRBV7-3 to TRBJ2-3, with 9 bases matching TRBD1. Here the CDR3 is given as CASSSTKQGAGGTDTQYF. The nucleotide sequence is given as TGTGCCAGCAGCTCGACCAAACAGGGGGCGGGGGGCACAGATACGCAGTATTTT.